The rows below give T cell receptor beta chains drawn from one sample of a study of cytomegalovirus exposure and HLA in healthy donors. The repertoire was sequenced with immunoSEQ multiplex PCR; TCRdb's copy has only in-frame clones and lacks some. The data contain approximately 130,000 clones, about two thirds of them seen just once; the ten biggest clones take up around 2.7%. Source material: PBMCs. The source of these receptors is a woman in her sixties in good health and CMV-seropositive. Each CDR3 is given with its conserved first and last residue. D genes are given only for firm matches. Clone size is stated in some rows and not others, as once, few, many or a class when expanded.

>TRBJ2-1|NA|TRBV2|NA
CASSLLGEQFF
TGTGCCAGCAGCCTCCTCGGGGAGCAGTTCTTC
>TRBJ2-3|NA|TRBV9|NA
CASSVGYAGPTDTQYF
TGTGCCAGCAGCGTAGGTTACGCGGGGCCCACAGATACGCAGTATTTT
>TRBJ2-7|NA|TRBV29-1|NA
CSVRSGSFYEQYF
TGCAGCGTAAGGTCAGGCTCCTTCTACGAGCAGTACTTC
>TRBJ1-4|TRBD1|TRBV5-1|few
CASSGGQGGEKLFF
TGCGCCAGCAGCGGGGGACAGGGTGGTGAAAAACTGTTTTTT
>TRBJ2-3|TRBD2|TRBV7-8|NA
CASSLRGGYTDTQYF
TGTGCCAGCAGCTTGCGGGGGGGTTACACAGATACGCAGTATTTT
>TRBJ1-2|NA|TRBV2|NA
CASIRGRDHYGYTF
TGTGCCAGCATTAGAGGGAGGGACCACTATGGCTACACCTTC
>TRBJ1-3|NA|TRBV6-5|NA
CASSYAGTPGNTIYF
TGTGCCAGCAGTTACGCCGGGACTCCTGGAAACACCATATATTTT
>TRBJ1-2|NA|TRBV6-4|NA
CASSDSGTPPRGGYTF
TGTGCCAGCAGTGACTCGGGGACACCACCCCGAGGTGGCTACACCTTC
>TRBJ1-1|TRBD1|TRBV10-3|few
CAISDPRGRNTEAFF
TGTGCCATCAGTGACCCCAGGGGGAGGAACACTGAAGCTTTCTTT
>TRBJ1-1|NA|TRBV15|NA
CATSRTRDKNTEAFF
TGTGCCACCAGCAGAACCCGGGACAAGAACACTGAAGCTTTCTTT
>TRBJ1-1|NA|TRBV11-3|NA
CASSRVGDTEAFF
TGTGCCAGCAGCCGTGTCGGTGACACTGAAGCTTTCTTT
>TRBJ2-1|NA|TRBV29-1|few
CSVEGGRYNEQFF
TGCAGCGTTGAAGGGGGCAGGTACAATGAGCAGTTCTTC
>TRBJ2-3|TRBD1|TRBV4-1|NA
CASSQDRRGLDTQYF
TGCGCCAGCAGCCAAGATCGCAGGGGGCTGGATACGCAGTATTTT
>TRBJ1-5|NA|TRBV5-6|NA
CASSLRTDHSNQPQHF
TGTGCCAGCAGCTTGAGAACAGATCATAGCAATCAGCCCCAGCATTTT
>TRBJ1-5|NA|TRBV4-1|NA
CASSQVLGGVGQPQHF
TGCGCCAGCAGCCAAGTACTAGGAGGGGTTGGACAGCCCCAGCATTTT
>TRBJ2-1|NA|TRBV6-1|NA
CASSEAGGWEQFF
TGTGCCAGCAGTGAAGCGGGGGGTTGGGAGCAGTTCTTC
>TRBJ1-2|NA|TRBV19|NA
CASSILRHTVADYGYTF
TGTGCCAGTAGTATATTGAGACATACCGTAGCGGACTATGGCTACACCTTC
>TRBJ1-3|NA|TRBV2|NA
CASSPGSYTGTIYF
TGTGCCAGCAGTCCCGGGTCTTATACGGGCACCATATATTTT
>TRBJ1-1|NA|TRBV19|NA
CASSMSENTEAFF
TGTGCCAGTAGTATGTCAGAAAACACTGAAGCTTTCTTT
>TRBJ1-4|TRBD1|TRBV5-1|few
CATSTGTGMEKLFF
TGCGCCACCTCGACCGGGACAGGGATGGAAAAACTGTTTTTT
>TRBJ2-5|TRBD1|TRBV6-1|NA
CASREQGGQGETQYF
TGTGCCAGCAGGGAACAGGGGGGACAGGGAGAGACCCAGTACTTC
>TRBJ2-7|NA|TRBV6-5|NA
CASESSGLNEQYF
TGTGCCAGTGAAAGCTCCGGACTCAACGAGCAGTACTTC
>TRBJ2-3|TRBD2|TRBV6-6|NA
CASSLGLVTDTQYF
TGTGCCAGCAGTCTCGGACTAGTCACAGATACGCAGTATTTT
>TRBJ2-5|NA|TRBV12-2|NA
CASRLPGGQRDQETQYF
TGTGCAAGTCGCTTACCAGGGGGCCAGCGGGACCAAGAGACCCAGTACTTC
>TRBJ2-2|TRBD2|TRBV7-9|NA
CASSSPPGTSITGELFF
TGTGCCAGCAGCTCCCCTCCCGGGACTAGCATCACCGGGGAGCTGTTTTTT
>TRBJ2-2|TRBD1|TRBV25-1|NA
CASSGFSRQGGNTGELFF
TGTGCCAGCAGTGGCTTCTCTAGACAGGGGGGGAACACCGGGGAGCTGTTTTTT
>TRBJ2-5|NA|TRBV19|NA
CASSSQGRTQYF
TGTGCCAGCTCTTCGCAGGGTCGGACCCAGTACTTC
>TRBJ1-5|NA|TRBV19|NA
CASHLGSGRPGSNQPQHF
TGTGCCAGTCACCTCGGGTCAGGGCGCCCAGGTAGCAATCAGCCCCAGCATTTT
>TRBJ2-6|NA|TRBV7-3|NA
CASSLSDSGANVLTF
TGTGCCAGCAGCTTATCAGACTCTGGGGCCAACGTCCTGACTTTC
>TRBJ1-2|TRBD1|TRBV4-1|few
CASSQVGTGVYGYTF
TGCGCCAGCAGCCAAGTTGGGACAGGGGTATATGGCTACACCTTC
>TRBJ2-5|TRBD1|TRBV25-1|NA
CASQDRGGKETQYF
TGTGCCAGCCAGGACAGGGGAGGGAAGGAGACCCAGTACTTC
>TRBJ2-2|NA|TRBV7-3|NA
CASSSGSDGELFF
TGTGCCAGCAGCTCCGGGTCGGACGGGGAGCTGTTTTTT
>TRBJ1-4|NA|TRBV12-5|NA
CASGLVLGAPKEKLFF
TGTGCTAGTGGTTTGGTACTGGGGGCCCCGAAAGAAAAACTGTTTTTT